Listed below are T cell receptor beta chains from one sample, sequenced in a study of T cell changes during pregnancy in multiple sclerosis. Only in-frame clones appear in the TCRdb table, and some are missing; sequencing was by immunoSEQ multiplex PCR. Of 35,000 to 40,000 clones in the sample, approximately 89% were seen once. The sample here was CD4+ T cells from peripheral blood mononuclear cells, taken after pregnancy. The receptors come from a female donor in good health, enrolled as a control in a pregnancy study. The CDR3 runs from the conserved cysteine through the conserved F or W. Each record gives: J gene, V gene, D gene, clone size, CDR3 DNA, CDR3 protein. D genes are given only for firm matches. Size tells how often a clone was seen (once, few, many) or the class of an expanded clone, and some rows leave it out.

>TRBJ2-1|TRBV5-5|-|-
TGTGCCAGCAGCGGGCCCCTCAGGGATGAGCAGTTCTTC
CASSGPLRDEQFF
>TRBJ2-7|TRBV28|TRBD2|-
TGTGCCAGCACGGGAGGAATCCACGAGCAGTACTTC
CASTGGIHEQYF
>TRBJ1-6|TRBV5-1|-|-
TGCGCCAGCAGCTCGACGGGTTCGTATAATTCACCCCTCCACTTT
CASSSTGSYNSPLHF
>TRBJ1-2|TRBV21-1|-|-
TGTGCCAGCAGCAAAGGGGGCCCTCCCGAACCCTCCTATGGCTACACCTTC
CASSKGGPPEPSYGYTF
>TRBJ2-3|TRBV19|TRBD1|-
TGTGCCAGTAGTCCCGACAGGGGGGCAGATACGCAGTATTTT
CASSPDRGADTQYF
>TRBJ2-1|TRBV7-8|TRBD2|-
TGTGCCAGCAGCTTACTTTGGGGTAGCGGGACGGGTGAGCAGTTCTTC
CASSLLWGSGTGEQFF
>TRBJ2-2|TRBV11-2|TRBD2|once
TGTGCCAGCAGCATATCCGGGACTAGCAACACCGGGGAGCTGTTTTTT
CASSISGTSNTGELFF
>TRBJ1-5|TRBV10-3|TRBD1|once
TGTGCCATCAGTGAGTCAGATTTACGGACAGGACATAGCAATCAGCCCCAGCATTTT
CAISESDLRTGHSNQPQHF
>TRBJ2-5|TRBV10-3|TRBD2|-
TGTGCCATCAGTGCTAGCGGGGAGACCCAGTACTTC
CAISASGETQYF
>TRBJ2-2|TRBV5-4|-|-
TGTGCCAGCAGCTCTGACCCCCGGGGGACCGGGGAGCTGTTTTTT
CASSSDPRGTGELFF
>TRBJ2-3|TRBV11-3|-|-
TGTGCCAGCAGCCCACGAGGCACAGATACGCAGTATTTT
CASSPRGTDTQYF
>TRBJ2-7|TRBV4-3|TRBD1|-
TGCGCCAGCAGCCCAACCAATGCAGGACAGGCCTACGAGCAGTACTTC
CASSPTNAGQAYEQYF
>TRBJ2-1|TRBV5-1|-|-
TGCGCCAGCAGCGCCTCGGGACTGGTTAATCATGAGCAGTTCTTC
CASSASGLVNHEQFF
>TRBJ2-1|TRBV18|-|-
TGTGCCAGCTCACCGATGACAGGGACTTACAATGAGCAGTTCTTC
CASSPMTGTYNEQFF
>TRBJ2-7|TRBV6-1|-|-
TGTGCCAGCACCAGGGTAATCTACGAGCAGTACTTC
CASTRVIYEQYF
>TRBJ2-2|TRBV5-6|TRBD1|once
TGTGCCAGCAGTGGACAGGGGTTCGGGGAGCTGTTTTTT
CASSGQGFGELFF
>TRBJ1-1|TRBV28|TRBD1|-
TGTGCCAGCACCACCGAAACGGGACAGAGGGCTTTCTTT
CASTTETGQRAFF
>TRBJ2-7|TRBV30|-|-
TGTGCCTGGAGCCGGAGACTAGGGACCTACGAGCAGTACTTC
CAWSRRLGTYEQYF
>TRBJ2-1|TRBV11-3|TRBD2|-
TGTGCCAGCAGCTCCCGGACTAGCGGGGGCCTTTACAATGAGCAGTTCTTC
CASSSRTSGGLYNEQFF
>TRBJ2-2|TRBV10-3|-|-
TGTGCCATCAGTGAGTCAGGGACTCCTACCACCGGGGAGCTGTTTTTT
CAISESGTPTTGELFF
>TRBJ1-4|TRBV6-1|-|-
TGTGCCAGCAGTGAATCTTGGGGAGGGGGTGAAAAACTGTTTTTT
CASSESWGGGEKLFF
>TRBJ2-5|TRBV10-3|TRBD1|once
TGTGCCTCCAAACTCTACAGGGGTGCAGAGACCCAGTACTTC
CASKLYRGAETQYF
>TRBJ2-3|TRBV9|TRBD1|-
TGTGCCAGCAGTAGGTCAGGGGGCGATACGCAGTATTTT
CASSRSGGDTQYF
>TRBJ1-2|TRBV21-1|-|-
TGTGCCAGCAGCAAAAAGAGGGACAGGGGGCCCGTTAACTATGGCTACACCTTC
CASSKKRDRGPVNYGYTF